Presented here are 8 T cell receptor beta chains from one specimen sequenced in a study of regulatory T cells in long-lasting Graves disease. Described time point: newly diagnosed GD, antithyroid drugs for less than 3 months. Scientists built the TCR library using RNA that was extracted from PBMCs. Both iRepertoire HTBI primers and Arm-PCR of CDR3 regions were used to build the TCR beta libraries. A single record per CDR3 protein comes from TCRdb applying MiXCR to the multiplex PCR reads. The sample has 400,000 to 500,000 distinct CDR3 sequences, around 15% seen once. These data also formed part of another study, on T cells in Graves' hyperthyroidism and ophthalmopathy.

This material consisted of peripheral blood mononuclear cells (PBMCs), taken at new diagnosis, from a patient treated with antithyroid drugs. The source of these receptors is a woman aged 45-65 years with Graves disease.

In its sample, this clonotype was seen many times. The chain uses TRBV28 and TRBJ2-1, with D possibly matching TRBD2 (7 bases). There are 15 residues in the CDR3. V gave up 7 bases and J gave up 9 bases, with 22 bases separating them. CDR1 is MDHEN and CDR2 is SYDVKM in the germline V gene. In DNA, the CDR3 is TGTGCCAGCAACTCCCCGCGGCAGGGAGGGGGTGAGCAGTTCTTC. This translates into CASNSPRQGGGEQFF.

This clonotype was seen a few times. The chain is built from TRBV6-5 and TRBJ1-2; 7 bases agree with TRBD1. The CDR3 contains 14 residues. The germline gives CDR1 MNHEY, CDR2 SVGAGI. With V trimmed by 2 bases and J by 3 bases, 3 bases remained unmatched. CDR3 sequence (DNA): TGTGCCAGCAGTTACAGACAGGGATACTATGGCTACACCTTC. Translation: CASSYRQGYYGYTF.

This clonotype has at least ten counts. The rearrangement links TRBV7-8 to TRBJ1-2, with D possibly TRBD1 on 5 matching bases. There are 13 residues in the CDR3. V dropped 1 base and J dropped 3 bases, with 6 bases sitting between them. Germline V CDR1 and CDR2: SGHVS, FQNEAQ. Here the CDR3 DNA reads TGTGCCAGCAGCTTAGGGGGCGACTATGGCTACACCTTC. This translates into CASSLGGDYGYTF.

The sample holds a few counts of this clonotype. The CDR3 coding sequence is TGTGCCAGCAGTGAAGCGGAGACGGCCAATCAGCCCCAGCATTTT. Residues: CASSEAETANQPQHF. V usage is TRBV2 and J usage is TRBJ1-5; D remains unclear. CDR1 and CDR2 from the germline V gene are SNHLY and FYNNEI. Between the trimmed V and J ends, which lost 0 bases and 3 bases, there was a span of 9 bases. This CDR3 comprises 15 residues. The whole variable domain, remainder taken from reference TRBV2 and TRBJ1-5, is EPEVTQTPSHQVTQMGQEVILRCVPISNHLYFYWYRQILGQKVEFLVSFYNNEISEKSEIFDDQFSVERPDGSNFTLKIRSTKLEDSAMYFCASSEAETANQPQHFGDGTRLSIL.

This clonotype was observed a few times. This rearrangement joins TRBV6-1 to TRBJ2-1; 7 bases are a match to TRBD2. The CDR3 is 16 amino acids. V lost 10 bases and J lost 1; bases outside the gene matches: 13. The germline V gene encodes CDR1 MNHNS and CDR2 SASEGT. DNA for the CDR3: TGTGCCACCGGGGTGGGAGGGAGCCCATCCTACAATGAGCAGTTCTTC. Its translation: CATGVGGSPSYNEQFF.

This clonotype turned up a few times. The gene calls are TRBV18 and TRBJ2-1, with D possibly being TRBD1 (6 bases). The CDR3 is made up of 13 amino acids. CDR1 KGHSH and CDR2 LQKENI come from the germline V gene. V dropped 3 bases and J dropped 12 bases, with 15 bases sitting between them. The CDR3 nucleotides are TGTGCCAGCTCACCTACAGGGCCCGGCGGGCAGTTCTTC. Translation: CASSPTGPGGQFF.

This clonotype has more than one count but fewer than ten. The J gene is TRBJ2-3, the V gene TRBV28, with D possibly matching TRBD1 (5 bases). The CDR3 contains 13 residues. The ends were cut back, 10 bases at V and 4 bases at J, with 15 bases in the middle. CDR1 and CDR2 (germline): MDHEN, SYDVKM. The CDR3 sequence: CATGSAGSDTQYF. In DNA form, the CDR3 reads TGTGCCACCGGTTCGGCAGGGTCAGATACGCAGTATTTT.

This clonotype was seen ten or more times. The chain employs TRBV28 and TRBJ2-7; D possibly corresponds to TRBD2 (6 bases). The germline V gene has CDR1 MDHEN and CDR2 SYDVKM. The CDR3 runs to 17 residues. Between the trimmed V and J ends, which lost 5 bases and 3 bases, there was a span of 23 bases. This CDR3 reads CASSPYSSGGYNYEQYF. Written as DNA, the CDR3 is TGTGCCAGCAGTCCCTATTCTTCCGGGGGATATAACTACGAGCAGTACTTC.